This T cell receptor (beta chain) came from a study of beta chain features in type 1 diabetes. General study points: In every one of the four CD4+ subsets, TCRB CDR3s were moderately but significantly shorter in Type 1 diabetes patients. Cells expressing TCR highly could be over-represented by cDNA sequencing. Small HLA sub-analyses could not settle whether HLA shapes TCRB rearrangement. PCR may have favored shorter templates equally in patients and controls.

This clone was observed a few times. What it binds is unknown. The V and J ends lost 9 bases and 1 base respectively, with 10 bases between them. Germline CDR1 and CDR2: LNHDA and SQIVND (reference sequence). This CDR3 has 13 residues. What was sequenced were expressed TCRB transcripts, since all of the isolated RNA had been reverse transcribed. Assay: immunoSEQ multiplex PCR; the TCRdb copy retains only in-frame clones and omits some. The sample has some 640,000 clones, about 14% seen once. The TCR comes from a man aged 18-30 years with type 1 diabetes. What was sequenced was naive CD4+ T cells from blood. V and J are TRBV19 and TRBJ2-4, with D hard to call. CDR3 nucleotide sequence: TGTGCCAGCAACGGTCGTGCCAAAAACATTCAGTACTTC. Amino acid sequence: CASNGRAKNIQYF.